The 11 T cell receptor beta chains given below trace back to one sample, sequenced in a study of OX40 agonist ivuxolimab in advanced cancers. TCRdb's table, derived via immunoSEQ multiplex PCR, lists solely in-frame clones and lacks some. The sample shows about 99,000 clones, 91% of them seen only once. The specimen comprised CD4+ or CD8+ T cells sorted from blood, sampled in a trial of the OX40 agonist ivuxolimab. These TCRs come from an adult with an advanced solid tumor such as melanoma, head and neck, liver or kidney cancer.

This chain uses TRBV5-1 with TRBJ1-3; D remains ambiguous. The CDR3 totals 15 residues. Trimming removed 0 bases from V and 8 bases from J, with 15 bases in between. Germline CDR1 reads SGHRS; CDR2 reads YFSETQ. The CDR3 protein is CASSLEASMVDTIYF. CDR3 nucleotide sequence: TGCGCCAGCAGCTTGGAGGCATCTATGGTTGACACCATATATTTT.

This clone was counted only a few times. This chain uses TRBV18 with TRBJ1-4; D is perhaps TRBD1 (5 bases). Between the trimmed V and J ends, which lost 1 base and 8 bases, there was a span of 5 bases. The CDR3 has 12 amino acids. Germline CDR1 reads KGHSH; CDR2 reads LQKENI. The CDR3: CASSPQGEKLFF. The DNA of the CDR3 is TGTGCCAGCTCACCACAGGGGGAAAAACTGTTTTTT.

The genes are TRBV18 and TRBJ1-5; 9 positions agree with TRBD1. Germline CDR1 is KGHSH and CDR2 is LQKENI. Unmatched junction bases numbered 3, after V lost 5 bases and J lost 1 base. The CDR3 totals 15 residues. CDR3 sequence: CASSSGQGSNQPQHF. In DNA form, the CDR3 reads TGTGCCAGCTCATCGGGACAGGGCAGCAATCAGCCCCAGCATTTT. Full variable domain (remainder filled in from reference TRBV18 and TRBJ1-5): NAGVMQNPRHLVRRRGQEARLRCSPMKGHSHVYWYRQLPEEGLKFMVYLQKENIIDESGMPKERFSAEFPKEGPSILRIQQVVRGDSAAYFCASSSGQGSNQPQHFGDGTRLSIL.

This clone appeared once. The chain employs TRBV18 and TRBJ2-7; maybe TRBD2 (6 bases). Trimming removed 6 bases from V and 3 bases from J, with 9 bases in between. The length of the CDR3 is 12 residues. Germline-derived CDR1 and CDR2 are KGHSH and LQKENI. The CDR3 is CASSGGYYEQYF. The CDR3 DNA follows: TGTGCCAGCTCTGGGGGGTACTACGAGCAGTACTTC.

V is TRBV7-9 and J is TRBJ2-7; 7 positions agree with TRBD2. From germline, CDR1 is SEHNR and CDR2 FQNEAQ (reference sequence). This CDR3 has 15 amino acids. The junction had 6 bases not matched to a gene; V was cut back by 1 base and J by 3 bases. The CDR3, as DNA: TGTGCCAGCAGCTTAGGTGCGGGAGCGGGCTACGAGCAGTACTTC. Amino acid sequence: CASSLGAGAGYEQYF.

This clone was counted between two and nine times. The chain couples TRBV7-8 to TRBJ2-3; D is ambiguous. V was pared by 2 bases and J by 0 bases, with 9 bases between. The CDR3 has 15 amino acids. Germline CDR1 reads SGHVS; CDR2 reads FQNEAQ. CDR3 nucleotide sequence: TGTGCCAGCAGCTTAATGGACGGCAGCACAGATACGCAGTATTTT. This codes for CASSLMDGSTDTQYF.

The V gene is TRBV6-6, the J gene TRBJ1-4; D gene uncertain. V lost 2 bases to trimming and J lost 7 bases, with 11 bases between them. Germline CDR1 is MNHNY and CDR2 is SVGAGI (reference sequence). CDR3 length equals 14 residues. The CDR3 is CASSYTWGGEKLFF. The CDR3 DNA reads as TGTGCCAGCAGTTACACATGGGGAGGTGAAAAACTGTTTTTT.

The J gene is TRBJ2-1, the V gene TRBV7-8; 16 bases line up with TRBD2. The CDR3 is 15 amino acids. Germline V lookup: CDR1 SGHVS, CDR2 FQNEAQ. The V segment lost 5 bases and the J segment 7 bases; nucleotides outside the gene matches: 2. CDR3 sequence (DNA): TGTGCCAGCAGCCGGGGACTAGCGGGAGGGAATGAGCAGTTCTTC. It codes for CASSRGLAGGNEQFF.

The V gene is TRBV5-6, the J gene TRBJ2-2; no reliable D call. The CDR3 is 16 residues long. CDR1 is SGHDT, CDR2 YYEEEE, per germline. V lost 2 bases, J lost 5 bases, and 16 bases lay in between. The chain's CDR3 is CASSFVSLRGTGELFF. As DNA, the CDR3 is TGTGCCAGCAGCTTCGTATCACTGCGAGGAACCGGGGAGCTGTTTTTT.

The rearrangement joins TRBV19 to TRBJ2-7; D may be TRBD1 (5 bases). Trimming stripped 0 bases from V and 5 bases from J, with 17 bases between. The CDR3 is 16 residues long. Germline V gives CDR1 LNHDA, CDR2 SQIVND (reference sequence). The DNA of the CDR3 is TGTGCCAGTAGTATAGATCTGACAGAGCCCCCCAACGAGCAGTACTTC. Translated: CASSIDLTEPPNEQYF. The full variable domain, its missing parts supplied by reference TRBV19 and TRBJ2-7, is DGGITQSPKYLFRKEGQNVTLSCEQNLNHDAMYWYRQDPGQGLRLIYYSQIVNDFQKGDIAEGYSVSREKKESFPLTVTSAQKNPTAFYLCASSIDLTEPPNEQYFGPGTRLTVT.

The genes are TRBV7-2 and TRBJ1-5, with 10 bases matching TRBD1. With V trimmed by 5 bases and J by 4 bases, 14 bases remained unmatched. Germline CDR1 reads SGHTA; CDR2 reads FQGNSA. This CDR3 region has 18 residues. Here the CDR3 DNA reads TGTGCCAGCAGCGCGCGGACAGGGGGACCCTTAGCAAATCAGCCCCAGCATTTT. This sequence encodes CASSARTGGPLANQPQHF. The full variable domain, with the rest looked up from reference TRBV7-2 and TRBJ1-5, is GAGVSQSPSNKVTEKGKDVELRCDPISGHTALYWYRQSLGQGLEFLIYFQGNSAPDKSGLPSDRFSAERTGGSVSTLTIQRTQQEDSAVYLCASSARTGGPLANQPQHFGDGTRLSIL.